The subject of this entry is one T cell receptor beta chain. The data were taken from a study of cytomegalovirus exposure and HLA in healthy donors. PCR primers comprised 60 Vbeta and 13 Jbeta primers. Only in-frame clones appear in the TCRdb table, and some are missing; sequencing was by immunoSEQ multiplex PCR. The sample includes around 98,000 clones, around 68% of them seen just once. The V gene's germline CDR1 is KGHSH and CDR2 LQKENI. With 8 bases clipped from V and 0 bases from J, the junction kept 6 bases outside the gene matches. The CDR3 is 15 residues long. The V gene is TRBV18, the J gene TRBJ2-3, with 9 nucleotides matching TRBD1. Sequenced: PBMCs. The sequence was obtained from a man aged 50-60 years in good health and CMV-seronegative. The CDR3 is CASQPGQGSTDTQYF. The CDR3 DNA follows: TGTGCCAGCCAACCGGGACAGGGTAGCACAGATACGCAGTATTTT.